This T cell receptor (beta chain) was profiled in a study of blood T cell repertoires in COVID-19. At the level of the study: The cDNA or gDNA used as material had been derived from T cells, B-cell-depleted T cells, or PBMCs.

There are 14 residues in the CDR3. CDR1 and CDR2 (germline): LGHNT, FRNRAP. V lost 3 bases and J 10 bases, leaving 13 bases between the germline ends. Some clones are missing from TCRdb's copy, which holds only in-frame ones; the method was immunoSEQ multiplex PCR. The sample shows some 200,000 clones, 70% to 90% of them seen only once. This receptor was taken from a man aged 45 to 65 with COVID-19, enrolled during active disease. Sample: peripheral blood. The chain uses TRBV12-5 and TRBJ1-6; D not resolved. The CDR3 here is CASGFEGVRSPLHF. The CDR3 coding sequence is TGTGCTAGTGGTTTTGAGGGAGTGAGATCACCCCTCCACTTT.